The source of this TCR beta chain is a study of cytomegalovirus exposure and HLA in healthy donors. The wider study: Of a few hundred genotyped donors, approximately 80% clustered with self-reported Caucasian donors. Overall study findings and caveats: TCR beta chains numbering 164 were designated cytomegalovirus-associated. Reports described diagnosis of cytomegalovirus status by the classifier as highly specific and sensitive.

Remarks on this clone: Its antigen is still unknown.

Trimming pared 6 bases from V and 0 bases from J, leaving 15 bases between. The CDR3 consists of 16 residues. Germline V gives CDR1 MDHEN, CDR2 SYDVKM. The PCR made use of 60 Vbeta and 13 Jbeta primers. The table came from immunoSEQ multiplex PCR; TCRdb's copy has only in-frame clones and leaves some out. In the table there are 90,000 to 120,000 clones, roughly 84% of which are singletons. The receptor was derived from a woman aged 18 to 35 in good health and CMV-seronegative. V is TRBV28 and J is TRBJ2-1, with a tentative D call TRBD1 (5 bases). Sequencing input: PBMCs. CDR3 amino acids: CASSPLLGVSYNEQFF. CDR3 nucleotides: TGTGCCAGCAGCCCCCTTTTAGGGGTCTCCTACAATGAGCAGTTCTTC.